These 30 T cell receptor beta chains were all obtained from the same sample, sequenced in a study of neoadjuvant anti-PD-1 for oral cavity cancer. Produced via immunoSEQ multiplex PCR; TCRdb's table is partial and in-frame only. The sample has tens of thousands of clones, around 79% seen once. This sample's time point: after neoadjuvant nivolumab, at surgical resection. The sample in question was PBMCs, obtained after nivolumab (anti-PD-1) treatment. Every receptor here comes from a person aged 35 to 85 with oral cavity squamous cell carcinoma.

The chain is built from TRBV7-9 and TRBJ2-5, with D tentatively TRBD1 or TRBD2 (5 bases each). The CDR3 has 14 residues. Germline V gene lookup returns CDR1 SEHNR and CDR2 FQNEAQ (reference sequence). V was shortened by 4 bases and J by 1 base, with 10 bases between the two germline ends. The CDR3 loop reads CASSSTRGQETQYF. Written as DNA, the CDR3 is TGTGCCAGCAGCTCTACTAGGGGCCAAGAGACCCAGTACTTC.

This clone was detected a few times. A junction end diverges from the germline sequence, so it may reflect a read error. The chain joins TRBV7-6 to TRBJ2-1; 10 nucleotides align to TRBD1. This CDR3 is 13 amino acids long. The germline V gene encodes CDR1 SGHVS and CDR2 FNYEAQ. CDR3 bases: TGTGCCAGCAGCTTAGACGGGACAGGGGATTGTATCTTC. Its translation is CASSLDGTGDCIF.

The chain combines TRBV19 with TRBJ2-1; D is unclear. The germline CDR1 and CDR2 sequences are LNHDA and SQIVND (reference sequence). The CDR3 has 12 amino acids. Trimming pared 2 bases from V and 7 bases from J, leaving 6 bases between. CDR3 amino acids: CASSIMGNEQFF. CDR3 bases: TGTGCCAGTAGTATAATGGGGAATGAGCAGTTCTTC.

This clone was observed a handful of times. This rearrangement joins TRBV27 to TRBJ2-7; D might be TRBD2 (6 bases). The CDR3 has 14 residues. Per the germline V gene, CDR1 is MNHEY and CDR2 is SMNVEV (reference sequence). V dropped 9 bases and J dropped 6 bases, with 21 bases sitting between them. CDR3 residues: CASRLGGEISEQYF. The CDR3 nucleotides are TGTGCCAGTCGTCTGGGGGGAGAAATCAGCGAGCAGTACTTC.

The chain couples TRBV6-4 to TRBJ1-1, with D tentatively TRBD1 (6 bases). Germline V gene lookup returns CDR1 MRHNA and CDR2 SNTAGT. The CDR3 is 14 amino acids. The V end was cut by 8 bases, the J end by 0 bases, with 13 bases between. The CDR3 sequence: CASAPRDMNTEAFF. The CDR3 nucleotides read TGTGCCAGCGCGCCCCGGGACATGAACACTGAAGCTTTCTTT.

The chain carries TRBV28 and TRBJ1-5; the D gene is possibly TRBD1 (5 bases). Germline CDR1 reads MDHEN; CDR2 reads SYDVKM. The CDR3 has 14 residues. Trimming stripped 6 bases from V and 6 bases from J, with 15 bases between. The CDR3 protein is CASSRDQGTQPQHF. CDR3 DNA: TGTGCCAGCAGCCGAGACCAGGGCACTCAGCCCCAGCATTTT.

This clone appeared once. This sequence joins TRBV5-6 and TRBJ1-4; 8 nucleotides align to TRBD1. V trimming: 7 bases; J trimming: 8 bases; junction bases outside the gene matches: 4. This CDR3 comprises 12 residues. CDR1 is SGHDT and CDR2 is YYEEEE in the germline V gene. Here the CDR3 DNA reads TGTGCCAGCCGCAGACAGGGGGAAAAACTGTTTTTT. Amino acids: CASRRQGEKLFF.

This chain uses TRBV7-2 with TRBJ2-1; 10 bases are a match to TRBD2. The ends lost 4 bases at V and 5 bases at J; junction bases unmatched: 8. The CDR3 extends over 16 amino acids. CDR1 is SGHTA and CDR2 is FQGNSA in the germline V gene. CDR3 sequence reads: CASSSPLAGAHNEQFF. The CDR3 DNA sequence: TGTGCCAGCAGCTCTCCTCTAGCGGGGGCTCACAATGAGCAGTTCTTC.

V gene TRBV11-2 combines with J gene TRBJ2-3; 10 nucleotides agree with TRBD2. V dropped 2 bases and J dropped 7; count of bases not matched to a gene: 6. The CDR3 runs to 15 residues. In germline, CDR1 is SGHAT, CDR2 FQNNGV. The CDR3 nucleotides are TGTGCCAGCAGCTTAAAGGGACTAGCGACCCATACGCAGTATTTT. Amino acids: CASSLKGLATHTQYF. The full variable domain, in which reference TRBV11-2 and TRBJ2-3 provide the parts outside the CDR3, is EAGVAQSPRYKIIEKRQSVAFWCNPISGHATLYWYQQILGQGPKLLIQFQNNGVVDDSQLPKDRFSAERLKGVDSTLKIQPAKLEDSAVYLCASSLKGLATHTQYFGPGTRLTVL.

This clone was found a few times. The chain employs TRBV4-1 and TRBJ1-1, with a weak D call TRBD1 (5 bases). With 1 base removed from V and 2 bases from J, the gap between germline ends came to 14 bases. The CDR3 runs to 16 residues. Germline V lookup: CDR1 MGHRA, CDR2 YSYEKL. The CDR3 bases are TGCGCCAGCAGCCAAGCCGAGGGCAGGGCCAACACTGAAGCTTTCTTT. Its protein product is CASSQAEGRANTEAFF.

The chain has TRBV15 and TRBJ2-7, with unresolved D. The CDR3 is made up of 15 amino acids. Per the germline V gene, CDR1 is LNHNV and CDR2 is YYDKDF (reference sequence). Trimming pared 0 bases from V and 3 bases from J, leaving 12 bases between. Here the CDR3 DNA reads TGTGCCACCAGCAGAGATTTGGAGAAGAGCTACGAGCAGTACTTC. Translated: CATSRDLEKSYEQYF.

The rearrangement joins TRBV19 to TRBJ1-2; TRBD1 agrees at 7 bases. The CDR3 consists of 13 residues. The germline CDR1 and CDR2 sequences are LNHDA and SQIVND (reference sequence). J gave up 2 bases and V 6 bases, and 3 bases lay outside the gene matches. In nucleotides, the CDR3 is TGTGCCAGTAGGACAGGGCTAAACTATGGCTACACCTTC. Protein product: CASRTGLNYGYTF. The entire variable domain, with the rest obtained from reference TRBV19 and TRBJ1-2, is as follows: DGGITQSPKYLFRKEGQNVTLSCEQNLNHDAMYWYRQDPGQGLRLIYYSQIVNDFQKGDIAEGYSVSREKKESFPLTVTSAQKNPTAFYLCASRTGLNYGYTFGSGTRLTVV.

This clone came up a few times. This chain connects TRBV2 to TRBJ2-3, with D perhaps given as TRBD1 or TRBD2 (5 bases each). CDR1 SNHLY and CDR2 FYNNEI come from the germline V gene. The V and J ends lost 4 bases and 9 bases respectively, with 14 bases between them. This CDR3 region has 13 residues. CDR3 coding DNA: TGTGCCAGCAGTGTATACAGTGGGGACACGCAGTATTTT. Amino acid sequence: CASSVYSGDTQYF.

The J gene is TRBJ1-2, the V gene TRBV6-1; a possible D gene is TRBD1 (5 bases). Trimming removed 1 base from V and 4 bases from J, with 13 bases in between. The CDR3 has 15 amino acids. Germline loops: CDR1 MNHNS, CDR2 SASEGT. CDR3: CASSEGPAGPYGYTF. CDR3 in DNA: TGTGCCAGCAGTGAAGGCCCGGCAGGGCCCTATGGCTACACCTTC.

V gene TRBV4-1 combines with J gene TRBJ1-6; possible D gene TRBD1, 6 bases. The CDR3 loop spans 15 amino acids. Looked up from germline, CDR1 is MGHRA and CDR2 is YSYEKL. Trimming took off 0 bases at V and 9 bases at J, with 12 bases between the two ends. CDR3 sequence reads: CASSQDRGAFSPLHF. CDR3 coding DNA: TGCGCCAGCAGCCAAGATCGGGGGGCTTTTTCACCCCTCCACTTT.

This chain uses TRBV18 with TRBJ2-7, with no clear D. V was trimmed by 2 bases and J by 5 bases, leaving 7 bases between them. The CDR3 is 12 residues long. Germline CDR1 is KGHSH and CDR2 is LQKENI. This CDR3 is CASSPIGHEQYF. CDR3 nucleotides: TGTGCCAGCTCACCAATCGGACACGAGCAGTACTTC.

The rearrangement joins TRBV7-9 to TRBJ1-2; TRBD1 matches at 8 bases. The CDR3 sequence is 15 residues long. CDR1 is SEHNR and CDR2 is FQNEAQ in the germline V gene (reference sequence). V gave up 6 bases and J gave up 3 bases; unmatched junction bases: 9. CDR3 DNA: TGTGCCAGCAGTCCCCGGACAGGGCACGACTATGGCTACACCTTC. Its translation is CASSPRTGHDYGYTF.

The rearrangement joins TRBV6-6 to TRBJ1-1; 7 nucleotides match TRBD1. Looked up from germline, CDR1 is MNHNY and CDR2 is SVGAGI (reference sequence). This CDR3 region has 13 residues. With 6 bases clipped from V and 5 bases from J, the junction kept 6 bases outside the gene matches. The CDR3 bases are TGTGCCAGCAGGATTAAACAGGGGACTGAAGCTTTCTTT. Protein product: CASRIKQGTEAFF.

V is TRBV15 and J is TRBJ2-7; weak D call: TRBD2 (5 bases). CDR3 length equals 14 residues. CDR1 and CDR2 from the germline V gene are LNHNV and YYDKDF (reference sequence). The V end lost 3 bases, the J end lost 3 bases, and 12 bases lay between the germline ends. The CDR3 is CATSRQRDNYEQYF. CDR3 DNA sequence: TGTGCCACCAGCAGGCAGAGGGATAACTACGAGCAGTACTTC. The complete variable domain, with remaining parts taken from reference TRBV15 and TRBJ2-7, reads DAMVIQNPRYQVTQFGKPVTLSCSQTLNHNVMYWYQQKSSQAPKLLFHYYDKDFNNEADTPDNFQSRRPNTSFCFLDIRSPGLGDTAMYLCATSRQRDNYEQYFGPGTRLTVT.

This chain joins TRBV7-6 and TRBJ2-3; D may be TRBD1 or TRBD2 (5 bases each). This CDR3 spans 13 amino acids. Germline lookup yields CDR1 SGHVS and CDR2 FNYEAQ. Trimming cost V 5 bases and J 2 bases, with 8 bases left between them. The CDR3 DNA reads TGTGCCAGCAGCCGGGACCACACAGATACGCAGTATTTT. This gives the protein CASSRDHTDTQYF.

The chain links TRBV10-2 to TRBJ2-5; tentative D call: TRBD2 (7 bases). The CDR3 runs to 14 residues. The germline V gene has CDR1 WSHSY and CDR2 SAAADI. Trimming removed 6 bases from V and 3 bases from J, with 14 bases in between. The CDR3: CASSAGAIEETQYF. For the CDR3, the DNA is TGCGCCAGCAGCGCGGGGGCAATCGAAGAGACCCAGTACTTC.

CDR3 residues: CASGRLNTEAFF. CDR3 in DNA: TGTGCCAGCGGGCGTTTGAACACTGAAGCTTTCTTT. The chain couples TRBV6-1 to TRBJ1-1; no reliable D call. V was clipped by 8 bases and J by 0 bases, with 7 bases between them. The CDR3 has 12 amino acids. In germline, CDR1 is MNHNS, CDR2 SASEGT.

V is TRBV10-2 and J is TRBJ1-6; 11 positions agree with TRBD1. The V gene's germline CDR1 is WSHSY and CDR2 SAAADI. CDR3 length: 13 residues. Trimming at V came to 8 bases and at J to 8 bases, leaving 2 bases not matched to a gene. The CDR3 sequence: CASEGQGDSPLHF. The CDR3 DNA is TGCGCCAGCGAGGGACAGGGGGATTCACCCCTCCACTTT.

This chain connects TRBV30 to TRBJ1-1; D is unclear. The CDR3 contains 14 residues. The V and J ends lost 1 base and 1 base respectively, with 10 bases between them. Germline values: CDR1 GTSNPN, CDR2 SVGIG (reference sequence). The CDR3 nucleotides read TGTGCCTGGAGTGCCCCCGGGGAGAACACTGAAGCTTTCTTT. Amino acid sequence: CAWSAPGENTEAFF. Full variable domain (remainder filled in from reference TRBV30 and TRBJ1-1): SQTIHQWPATLVQPVGSPLSLECTVEGTSNPNLYWYRQAAGRGLQLLFYSVGIGQISSEVPQNLSASRPQDRQFILSSKKLLLSDSGFYLCAWSAPGENTEAFFGQGTRLTVV.

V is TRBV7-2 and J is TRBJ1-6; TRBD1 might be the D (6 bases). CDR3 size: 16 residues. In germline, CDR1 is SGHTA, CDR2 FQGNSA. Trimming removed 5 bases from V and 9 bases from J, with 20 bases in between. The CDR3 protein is CASSQDFWDTGSPLHF. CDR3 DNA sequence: TGTGCCAGCAGCCAAGACTTCTGGGACACCGGTTCACCCCTCCACTTT.

CDR3 region: CASSLWGGKTQYF. CDR3 DNA sequence: TGTGCCAGCAGTTTATGGGGGGGTAAGACCCAGTACTTC. The chain combines TRBV27 with TRBJ2-5, with TRBD2 matching 7 bases. Germline V lookup: CDR1 MNHEY, CDR2 SMNVEV (reference sequence). CDR3 length: 13 residues. Trimming cost V 1 base and J 6 bases; bases outside gene matches: 2.

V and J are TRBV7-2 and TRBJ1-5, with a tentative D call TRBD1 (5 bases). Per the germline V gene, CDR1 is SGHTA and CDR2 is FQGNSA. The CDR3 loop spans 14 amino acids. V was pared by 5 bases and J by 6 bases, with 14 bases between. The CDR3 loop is CASSIDRLTQPQHF. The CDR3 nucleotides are TGTGCCAGCAGCATAGACAGACTTACTCAGCCCCAGCATTTT.

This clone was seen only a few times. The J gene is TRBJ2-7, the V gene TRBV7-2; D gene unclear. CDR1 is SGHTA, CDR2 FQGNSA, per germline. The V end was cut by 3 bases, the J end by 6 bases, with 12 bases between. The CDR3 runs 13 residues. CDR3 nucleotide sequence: TGTGCCAGCAGCTTCCCCCCGGCCCGCGAGCAGTACTTC. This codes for CASSFPPAREQYF.

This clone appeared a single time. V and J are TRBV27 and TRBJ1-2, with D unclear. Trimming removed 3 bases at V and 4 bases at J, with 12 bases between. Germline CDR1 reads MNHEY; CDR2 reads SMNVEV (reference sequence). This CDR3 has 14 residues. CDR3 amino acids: CASSLRSPVYGYTF. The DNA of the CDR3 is TGTGCCAGCAGTTTGAGGAGTCCTGTCTATGGCTACACCTTC.

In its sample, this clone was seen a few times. The CDR3 DNA is TGTGCCACACTAGCGGGAGGAAGCACAGATACGCAGTATTTT. Its translation: CATLAGGSTDTQYF. This rearrangement joins TRBV7-9 to TRBJ2-3; 12 nucleotides line up with TRBD2. This CDR3 is built from 14 residues. Germline CDR1 is SEHNR and CDR2 is FQNEAQ (reference sequence). V dropped 10 bases and J dropped 0; count of bases not matched to a gene: 2.